These 17 T cell receptor beta chains were sequenced from one sample in a study of immune evolution from preneoplasia to lung adenocarcinoma. Profiling relied on immunoSEQ multiplex PCR, and the TCRdb table lists in-frame clones only, not all of them. The repertoire consists of about 11,000 clones, with about four fifths occurring once and the leading ten covering 3.5% to 5%. The sequencing sample was made of FFPE minimally invasive lung adenocarcinoma tissue. The receptors were gathered from a person in their sixties or seventies with lung adenocarcinoma.

V is TRBV29-1 and J is TRBJ2-3; 7 bases are a match to TRBD1. This CDR3 spans 13 amino acids. Germline V gene lookup returns CDR1 SQVTM and CDR2 ANQGSEA. Trimming removed 6 bases from V and 1 base from J; junction bases left unmatched: 4. The CDR3 bases are TGCAGCGTCAGCGGACAGGGCACAGATACGCAGTATTTT. Translated: CSVSGQGTDTQYF.

The chain joins TRBV6-6 to TRBJ1-5; D remains ambiguous. This CDR3 has 15 residues. Trimming shortened V by 5 bases and J by 1 base, and 12 bases separated the two germline ends. From germline, CDR1 is MNHNY and CDR2 SVGAGI (reference sequence). CDR3 coding DNA: TGTGCCAGCAGTCGACCGTCCCAAAGCAATCAGCCCCAGCATTTT. Protein product: CASSRPSQSNQPQHF.

The gene calls are TRBV6-5 and TRBJ2-7; 9 bases fit TRBD1. The length of the CDR3 is 13 residues. Germline CDR1 is MNHEY and CDR2 is SVGAGI. Germline trimming cut 4 bases from V and 9 bases from J; bases unmatched to any gene: 7. CDR3 sequence: CASSSGTGRVQYF. Here the CDR3 DNA reads TGTGCCAGCAGTTCGGGGACAGGGCGCGTGCAGTACTTC.

The chain recombines TRBV11-1 with TRBJ1-3, with a possible D match to TRBD1 (5 bases). V lost 4 bases, J lost 0 bases, and 13 bases lay in between. The CDR3 loop spans 16 amino acids. Germline V CDR1 and CDR2: SGHAT, FQDESV (reference sequence). The CDR3, as DNA: TGTGCCAGCAGCTCCCGGGACGGCAGCTCTGGAAACACCATATATTTT. Its protein product is CASSSRDGSSGNTIYF.

The gene calls are TRBV19 and TRBJ1-5; D possibly corresponds to TRBD1 (6 bases). Trimming cost V 2 bases and J 1 base, with 6 bases left between them. This CDR3 region has 14 residues. From germline, CDR1 is LNHDA and CDR2 SQIVND (reference sequence). The CDR3 region has the DNA TGTGCCAGTAGTATAACAGGGAGCAATCAGCCCCAGCATTTT. This codes for CASSITGSNQPQHF.

The rearrangement links TRBV30 to TRBJ2-7, with 7 bases lining up with TRBD2. Looked up from germline, CDR1 is GTSNPN and CDR2 is SVGIG (reference sequence). The CDR3 covers 14 residues. V shed 5 bases and J 2 bases; nucleotides not matched to a gene: 9. CDR3 sequence (DNA): TGTGCCTGGTCCCGGGGGACTACTACCTACGAGCAGTACTTC. Its translation is CAWSRGTTTYEQYF.

The chain joins TRBV15 to TRBJ1-5; D is possibly TRBD1 (5 bases). Trimming stripped 3 bases from V and 2 bases from J, with 17 bases between. This CDR3 contains 17 residues. Germline loops: CDR1 LNHNV, CDR2 YYDKDF (reference sequence). CDR3 loop: CATSSSWDGMGNQPQHF. The CDR3 DNA reads TGTGCCACCAGCAGTTCGTGGGACGGGATGGGCAATCAGCCCCAGCATTTT.

This chain connects TRBV18 to TRBJ1-1; D is uncertain. The V end was cut by 2 bases, the J end by 2 bases, with 6 bases between. The CDR3 has 13 amino acids. Germline V CDR1 and CDR2: KGHSH, LQKENI. The CDR3 loop reads CASSPTQNTEAFF. As DNA, the CDR3 is TGTGCCAGCTCACCAACGCAAAACACTGAAGCTTTCTTT. Combining the CDR3 with reference TRBV18 and TRBJ1-1 gives the whole variable domain NAGVMQNPRHLVRRRGQEARLRCSPMKGHSHVYWYRQLPEEGLKFMVYLQKENIIDESGMPKERFSAEFPKEGPSILRIQQVVRGDSAAYFCASSPTQNTEAFFGQGTRLTVV.

This chain uses TRBV5-1 with TRBJ2-2; 8 nucleotides agree with TRBD1. The CDR3 length is 16 residues. The V gene's germline CDR1 is SGHRS and CDR2 YFSETQ. V dropped 4 bases and J dropped 1; count of bases not matched to a gene: 6. Written as DNA, the CDR3 is TGCGCCAGCAGCCCGGCCGGGACAGGGAACACCGGGGAGCTGTTTTTT. This gives the protein CASSPAGTGNTGELFF.

V is TRBV9 and J is TRBJ1-6; possible D gene TRBD1, 5 bases. V lost 3 bases and J 4 bases, leaving 5 bases between the germline ends. The CDR3 totals 13 residues. Germline V gives CDR1 SGDLS, CDR2 YYNGEE. This CDR3 reads CASSGGYNSPLHF. In DNA, the CDR3 is TGTGCCAGCAGCGGGGGGTATAATTCACCCCTCCACTTT.

This CDR3 is CAWSLANYGYTF. DNA for the CDR3: TGTGCCTGGAGTCTGGCTAACTATGGCTACACCTTC. The chain joins TRBV30 to TRBJ1-2; D not certain. Germline V gene sequence: CDR1 GTSNPN, CDR2 SVGIG (reference sequence). The CDR3 sequence is 12 residues long. Between the trimmed V and J ends, which lost 2 bases and 0 bases, there was a span of 4 bases.

In its sample, this clone ranks as hyperexpanded. This chain uses TRBV27 with TRBJ2-5; D is possibly TRBD1 or TRBD2 (5 bases each). Between the trimmed V and J ends, which lost 6 bases and 13 bases, there was a span of 24 bases. The CDR3 has 14 residues. CDR1 MNHEY and CDR2 SMNVEV come from the germline V gene (reference sequence). The CDR3 is CASSPHTPRDPWYF. For the CDR3, the DNA is TGTGCCAGCAGCCCACATACTCCCCGGGACCCCTGGTACTTC.

The CDR3 DNA sequence: TGTGCCAGCAGCGTGACCTACGCGGGGGATGGCTACACCTTC. Protein product: CASSVTYAGDGYTF. This rearrangement joins TRBV11-2 to TRBJ1-2; tentative D call: TRBD1 (5 bases). Germline assignment: CDR1 SGHAT and CDR2 FQNNGV. V was cut by 5 bases and J by 6 bases, with 16 bases left in between. The CDR3 covers 14 residues.

This clone occurred a few times. The chain links TRBV12-5 to TRBJ2-1; unclear D gene. CDR1 is LGHNT, CDR2 FRNRAP, per germline. V lost 1 base and J 8 bases, leaving 12 bases between the germline ends. The CDR3 runs 14 residues. CDR3 sequence: CASGLGAGRDEQFF. In DNA, the CDR3 is TGTGCTAGTGGTTTGGGGGCAGGAAGGGATGAGCAGTTCTTC.

The V call is TRBV27, the J call TRBJ2-6, with no clear D. Looked up from germline, CDR1 is MNHEY and CDR2 is SMNVEV (reference sequence). V was clipped by 7 bases and J by 0 bases, with 13 bases between them. There are 16 residues in the CDR3. In nucleotides, the CDR3 is TGTGCCAGCACTAACATTAGGTTCTCTGGGGCCAACGTCCTGACTTTC. It yields the protein CASTNIRFSGANVLTF.

This chain links TRBV28 with TRBJ1-5; perhaps TRBD1 as D (5 bases). V dropped 7 bases and J dropped 4 bases, with 17 bases sitting between them. The CDR3 covers 15 residues. Germline V gene data show CDR1 as MDHEN and CDR2 as SYDVKM. In DNA form, the CDR3 reads TGTGCCAGCACCCGGGGCGGGGAAAGGAATCAGCCCCAGCATTTT. Translated: CASTRGGERNQPQHF. The whole variable domain, filled in from reference TRBV28 and TRBJ1-5, reads DVKVTQSSRYLVKRTGEKVFLECVQDMDHENMFWYRQDPGLGLRLIYFSYDVKMKEKGDIPEGYSVSREKKERFSLILESASTNQTSMYLCASTRGGERNQPQHFGDGTRLSIL.

This clone was seen once. The chain joins TRBV5-6 to TRBJ1-1; 8 bases agree with TRBD1. This CDR3 is built from 12 residues. Germline V gene sequence: CDR1 SGHDT, CDR2 YYEEEE. Trimming removed 4 bases from V and 7 bases from J; junction bases left unmatched: 3. CDR3 in DNA: TGTGCCAGCAGCCCCGGGACAGGTGAAGCTTTCTTT. It encodes CASSPGTGEAFF.